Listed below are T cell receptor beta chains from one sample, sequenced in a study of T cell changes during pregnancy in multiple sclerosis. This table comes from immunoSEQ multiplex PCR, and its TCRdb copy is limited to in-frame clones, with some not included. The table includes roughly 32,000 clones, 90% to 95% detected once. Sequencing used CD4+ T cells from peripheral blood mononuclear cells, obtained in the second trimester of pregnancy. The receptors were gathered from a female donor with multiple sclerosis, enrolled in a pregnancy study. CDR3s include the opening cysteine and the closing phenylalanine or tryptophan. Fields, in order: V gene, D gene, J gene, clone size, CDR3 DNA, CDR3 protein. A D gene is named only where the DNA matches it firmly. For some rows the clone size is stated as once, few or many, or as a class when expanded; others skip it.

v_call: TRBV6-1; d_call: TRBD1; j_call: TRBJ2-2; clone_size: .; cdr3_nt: TGTGCCAGCAGTGTCAGGGGGCTGAACACCGGGGAGCTGTTTTTT; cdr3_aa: CASSVRGLNTGELFF
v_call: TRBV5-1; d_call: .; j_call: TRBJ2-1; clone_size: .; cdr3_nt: TGCGCCAGCAGCTTCTCGACTAGACGGGCGAACGGTGAGCAGTTCTTC; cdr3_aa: CASSFSTRRANGEQFF
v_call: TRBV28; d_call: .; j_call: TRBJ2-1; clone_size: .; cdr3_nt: TGTGCCAGCAGTTTAAGACAGGCTTACAATGAGCAGTTCTTC; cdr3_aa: CASSLRQAYNEQFF
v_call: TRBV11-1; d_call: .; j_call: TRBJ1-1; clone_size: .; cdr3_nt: TGTGCCAGCAGCCCTGGACAGCTGAACACTGAAGCTTTCTTT; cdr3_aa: CASSPGQLNTEAFF
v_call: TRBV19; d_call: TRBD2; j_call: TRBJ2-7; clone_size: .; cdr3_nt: TGTGCCAGTAGTATCGATTTTGCTCGGACTAGCGGGAGATACTACGAGCAGTACTTC; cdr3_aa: CASSIDFARTSGRYYEQYF
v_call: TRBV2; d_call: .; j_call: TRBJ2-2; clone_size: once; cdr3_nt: TGTGCCAGCAGTGGATTAGCTTTCAACACCGGGGAGCTGTTTTTT; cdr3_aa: CASSGLAFNTGELFF
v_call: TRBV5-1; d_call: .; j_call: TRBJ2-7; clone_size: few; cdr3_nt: TGCGCCAGCAGCTCTGGGGGGAGCAACCCCACTAGGGAGCAGTACTTC; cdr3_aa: CASSSGGSNPTREQYF
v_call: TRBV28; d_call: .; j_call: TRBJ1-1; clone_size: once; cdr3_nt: TGTGCCAGCAGGCCCACAGGTGACCGAGGAGCTTTCTTT; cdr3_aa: CASRPTGDRGAFF
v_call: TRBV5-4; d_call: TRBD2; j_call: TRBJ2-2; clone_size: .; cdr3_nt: TGTGCCAGCAGCAGGACTAGCGGGAGGGCCTTAGGCGGGGAGCTGTTTTTT; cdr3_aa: CASSRTSGRALGGELFF
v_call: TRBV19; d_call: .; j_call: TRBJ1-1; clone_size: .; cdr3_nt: TGTGCCAGTGCCTCTCCTACCAGGTTCACTGAAGCTTTCTTT; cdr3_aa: CASASPTRFTEAFF
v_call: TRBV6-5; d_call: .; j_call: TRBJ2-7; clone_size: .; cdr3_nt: TGTGCCAGCAGTTCCCTCGCGGGAGAGCAGTACTTC; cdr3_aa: CASSSLAGEQYF
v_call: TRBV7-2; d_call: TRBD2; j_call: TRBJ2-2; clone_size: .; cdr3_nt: TGTGCCAGCAGCTTATCTAGCGGGAGCGGGGCCGGGGAGCTGTTTTTT; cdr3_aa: CASSLSSGSGAGELFF
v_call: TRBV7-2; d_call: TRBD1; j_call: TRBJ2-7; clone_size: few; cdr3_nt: TGTGCCAGCAGCTTAGAACAGGGGGCAGTCCGCTTC; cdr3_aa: CASSLEQGAVRF